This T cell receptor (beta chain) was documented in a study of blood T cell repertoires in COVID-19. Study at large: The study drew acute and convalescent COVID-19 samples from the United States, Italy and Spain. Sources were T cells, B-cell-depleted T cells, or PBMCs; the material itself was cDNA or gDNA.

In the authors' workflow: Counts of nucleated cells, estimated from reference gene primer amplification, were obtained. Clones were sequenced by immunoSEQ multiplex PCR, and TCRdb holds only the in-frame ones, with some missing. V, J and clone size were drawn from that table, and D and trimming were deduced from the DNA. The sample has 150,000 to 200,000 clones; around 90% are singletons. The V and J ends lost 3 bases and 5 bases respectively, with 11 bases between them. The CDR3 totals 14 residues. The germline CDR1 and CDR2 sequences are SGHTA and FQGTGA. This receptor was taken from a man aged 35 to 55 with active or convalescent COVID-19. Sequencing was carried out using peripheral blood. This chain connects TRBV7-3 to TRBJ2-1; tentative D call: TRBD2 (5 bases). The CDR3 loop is CASSFPGGHNEQFF. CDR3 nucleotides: TGTGCCAGCAGCTTCCCGGGCGGGCACAATGAGCAGTTCTTC.